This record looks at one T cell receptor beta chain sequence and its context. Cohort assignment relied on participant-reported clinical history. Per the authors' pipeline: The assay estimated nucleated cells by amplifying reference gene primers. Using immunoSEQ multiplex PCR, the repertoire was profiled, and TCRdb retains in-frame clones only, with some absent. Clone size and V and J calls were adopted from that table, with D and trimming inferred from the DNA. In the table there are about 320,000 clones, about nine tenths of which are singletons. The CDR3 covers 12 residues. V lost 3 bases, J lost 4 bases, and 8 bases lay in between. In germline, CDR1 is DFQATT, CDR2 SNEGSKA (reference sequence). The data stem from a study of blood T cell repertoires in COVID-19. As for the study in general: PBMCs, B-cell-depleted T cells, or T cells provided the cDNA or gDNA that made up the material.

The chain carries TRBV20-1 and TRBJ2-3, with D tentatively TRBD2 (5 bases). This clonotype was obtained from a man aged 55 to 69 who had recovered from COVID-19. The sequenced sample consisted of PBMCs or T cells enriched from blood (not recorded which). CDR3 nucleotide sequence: TGCAGTGCTAGTTGGCGGGCAGATACGCAGTATTTT. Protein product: CSASWRADTQYF.